This T cell receptor beta chain was profiled in a study of cytomegalovirus exposure and HLA in healthy donors. Study findings and constraints: Judged likely to be a sequencing artifact was a cluster of highly shared sequence variants. Later analysis showed most CMV-associated TCR beta chains appearing HLA-restricted. The CMV antigen specificity of a few CMV-associated chains was confirmed through in vitro analysis.

The PCR had 60 Vbeta and 13 Jbeta primers. Assay used: immunoSEQ multiplex PCR; TCRdb lists only in-frame clones, some missing. The table includes over 65,000 clones, around 75% detected once. A word on this clone: Antigen: not known.

CDR3 size: 15 residues. Germline V CDR1 and CDR2: SEHNR, FQNEAQ (reference sequence). V was shortened by 2 bases and J by 3 bases, with 13 bases between the two germline ends. The sample consisted of PBMCs. This chain connects TRBV7-9 to TRBJ1-1; D gene uncertain. The origin of this receptor is a man aged 60 to 75 in good health and CMV-seropositive. The CDR3 coding sequence is TGTGCCAGCAGCTTATTAAGTCGGGTGGACACTGAAGCTTTCTTT. Protein: CASSLLSRVDTEAFF. Filled out from reference TRBV7-9 and TRBJ1-1, the complete variable domain reads DTGVSQNPRHKITKRGQNVTFRCDPISEHNRLYWYRQTLGQGPEFLTYFQNEAQLEKSRLLSDRFSAERPKGSFSTLEIQRTEQGDSAMYLCASSLLSRVDTEAFFGQGTRLTVV.